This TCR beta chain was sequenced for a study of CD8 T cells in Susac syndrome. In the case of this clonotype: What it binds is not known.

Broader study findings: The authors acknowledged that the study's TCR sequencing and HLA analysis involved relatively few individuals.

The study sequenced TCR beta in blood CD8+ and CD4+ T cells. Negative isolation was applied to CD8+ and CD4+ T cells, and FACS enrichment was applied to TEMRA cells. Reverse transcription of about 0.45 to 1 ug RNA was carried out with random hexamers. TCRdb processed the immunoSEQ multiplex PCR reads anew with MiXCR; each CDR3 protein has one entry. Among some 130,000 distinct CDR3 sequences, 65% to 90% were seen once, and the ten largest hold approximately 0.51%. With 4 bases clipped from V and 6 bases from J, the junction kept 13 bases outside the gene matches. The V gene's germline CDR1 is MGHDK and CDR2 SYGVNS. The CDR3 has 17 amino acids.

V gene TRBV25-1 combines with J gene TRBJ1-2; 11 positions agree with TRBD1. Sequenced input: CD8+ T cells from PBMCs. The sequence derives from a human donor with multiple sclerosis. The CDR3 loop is CASSARGSRTGGDGYTF. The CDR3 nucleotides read TGTGCCAGCAGTGCAAGGGGGTCTCGGACAGGGGGCGATGGCTACACCTTC.